This T cell receptor beta chain was captured in a study of cytomegalovirus exposure and HLA in healthy donors. PCR amplification relied on 60 Vbeta primers (plus 13 Jbeta primers). Clones were read by immunoSEQ multiplex PCR, and TCRdb kept only the in-frame ones, dropping some. This table has under 200,000 clones, 60% to 80% appearing once. This CDR3 has 15 amino acids. Germline V gene lookup returns CDR1 MRHNA and CDR2 SNTAGT. V was trimmed by 7 bases and J by 4 bases, leaving 19 bases between them. The source material was PBMCs. This receptor was identified in a female donor in good health and CMV-seronegative. This chain connects TRBV6-4 to TRBJ2-5; D is unclear. The chain's CDR3 is CASTEVAARRETQYF. The CDR3 DNA sequence: TGTGCCAGCACCGAGGTAGCAGCTCGAAGAGAGACCCAGTACTTC.